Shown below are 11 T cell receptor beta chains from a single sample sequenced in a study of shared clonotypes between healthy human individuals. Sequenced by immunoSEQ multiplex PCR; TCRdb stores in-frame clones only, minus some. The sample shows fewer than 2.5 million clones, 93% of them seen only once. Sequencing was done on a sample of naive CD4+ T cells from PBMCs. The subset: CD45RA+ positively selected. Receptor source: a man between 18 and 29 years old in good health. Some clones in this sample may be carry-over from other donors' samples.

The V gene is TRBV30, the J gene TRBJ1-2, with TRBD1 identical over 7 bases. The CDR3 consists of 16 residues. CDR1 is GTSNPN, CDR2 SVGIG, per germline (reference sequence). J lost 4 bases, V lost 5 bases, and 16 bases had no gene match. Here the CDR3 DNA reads TGTGCCTGGCCGGAATACAGGGGTTTAAAGAGCTATGGCTACACCTTC. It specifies CAWPEYRGLKSYGYTF.

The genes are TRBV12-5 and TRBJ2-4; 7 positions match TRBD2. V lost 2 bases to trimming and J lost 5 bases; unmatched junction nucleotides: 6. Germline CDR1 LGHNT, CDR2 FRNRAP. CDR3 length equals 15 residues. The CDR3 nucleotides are TGTGCTAGTGGTTTGACCGGGACTAAGCAAAACATTCAGTACTTC. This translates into CASGLTGTKQNIQYF.

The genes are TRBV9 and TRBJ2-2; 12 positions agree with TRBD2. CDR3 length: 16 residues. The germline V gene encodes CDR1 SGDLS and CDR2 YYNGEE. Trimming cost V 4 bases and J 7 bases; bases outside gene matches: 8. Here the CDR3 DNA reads TGTGCCAGCAGCACCGGACTAGCGGGAATGGGCGGGGAGCTGTTTTTT. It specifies CASSTGLAGMGGELFF.

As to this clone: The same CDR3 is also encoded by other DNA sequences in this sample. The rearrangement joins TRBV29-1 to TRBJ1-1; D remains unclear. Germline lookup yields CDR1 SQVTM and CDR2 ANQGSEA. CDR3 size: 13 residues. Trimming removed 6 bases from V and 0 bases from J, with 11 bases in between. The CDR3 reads CSVLTPMNTEAFF. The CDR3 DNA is TGCAGCGTCCTGACACCTATGAACACTGAAGCTTTCTTT.

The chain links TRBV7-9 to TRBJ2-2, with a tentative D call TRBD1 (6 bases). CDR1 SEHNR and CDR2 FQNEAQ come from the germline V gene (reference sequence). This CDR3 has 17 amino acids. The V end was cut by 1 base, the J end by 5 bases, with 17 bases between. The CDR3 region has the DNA TGTGCCAGCAGCTTAGAACTGCTGGGGGCAAAAACCGGGGAGCTGTTTTTT. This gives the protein CASSLELLGAKTGELFF.

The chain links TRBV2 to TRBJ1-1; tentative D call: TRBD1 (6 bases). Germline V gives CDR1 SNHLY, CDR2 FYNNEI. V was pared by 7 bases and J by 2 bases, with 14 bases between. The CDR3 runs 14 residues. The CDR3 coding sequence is TGTGCCAGCACCCTCCGGGGGGCAAACACTGAAGCTTTCTTT. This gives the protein CASTLRGANTEAFF.

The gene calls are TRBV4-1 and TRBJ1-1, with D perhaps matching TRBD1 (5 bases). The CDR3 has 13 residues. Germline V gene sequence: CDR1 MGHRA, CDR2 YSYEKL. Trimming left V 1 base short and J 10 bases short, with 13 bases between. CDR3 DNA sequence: TGCGCCAGCAGCCAAGTAGGGGAGGTTCGAGCTTTCTTT. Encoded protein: CASSQVGEVRAFF.

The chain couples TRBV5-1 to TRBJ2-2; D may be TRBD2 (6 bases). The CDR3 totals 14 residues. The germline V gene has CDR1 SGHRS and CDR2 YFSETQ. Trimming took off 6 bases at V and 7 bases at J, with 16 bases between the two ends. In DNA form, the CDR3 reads TGCGCCAGCACCCGGGACTCCCCGGACGGGGAGCTGTTTTTT. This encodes CASTRDSPDGELFF. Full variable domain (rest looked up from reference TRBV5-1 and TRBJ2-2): KAGVTQTPRYLIKTRGQQVTLSCSPISGHRSVSWYQQTPGQGLQFLFEYFSETQRNKGNFPGRFSGRQFSNSRSEMNVSTLELGDSALYLCASTRDSPDGELFFGEGSRLTVL.

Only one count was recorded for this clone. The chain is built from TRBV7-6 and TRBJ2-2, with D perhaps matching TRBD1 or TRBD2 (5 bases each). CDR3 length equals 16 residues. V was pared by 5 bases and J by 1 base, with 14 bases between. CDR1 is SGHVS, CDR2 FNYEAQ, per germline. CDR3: CASSNLRGRNTGELFF. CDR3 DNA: TGTGCCAGCAGCAATCTACGGGGCCGGAACACCGGGGAGCTGTTTTTT. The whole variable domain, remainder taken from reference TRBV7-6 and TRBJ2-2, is GAGVSQSPRYKVTKRGQDVALRCDPISGHVSLYWYRQALGQGPEFLTYFNYEAQQDKSGLPNDRFSAERPEGSISTLTIQRTEQRDSAMYRCASSNLRGRNTGELFFGEGSRLTVL.

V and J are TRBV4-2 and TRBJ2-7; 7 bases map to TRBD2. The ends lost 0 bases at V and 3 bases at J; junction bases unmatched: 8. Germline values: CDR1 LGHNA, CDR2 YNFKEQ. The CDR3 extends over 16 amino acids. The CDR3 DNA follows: TGTGCCAGCAGCCAAGATCCCAGGACTAGTGACTACGAGCAGTACTTC. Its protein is CASSQDPRTSDYEQYF.

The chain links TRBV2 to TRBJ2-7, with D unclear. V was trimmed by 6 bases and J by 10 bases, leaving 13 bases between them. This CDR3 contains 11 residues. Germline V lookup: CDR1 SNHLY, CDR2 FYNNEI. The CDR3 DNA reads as TGTGCCAGCAGCCCTTTACGAGTCCAGTACTTC. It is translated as CASSPLRVQYF.